This TCR beta chain was identified during a study of cytomegalovirus exposure and HLA in healthy donors. Study outcomes and limitations: A later examination showed that TCR association rates differed by HLA locus, with DRB1 most and HLA-C fewest.

PCR was performed using 60 Vbeta and 13 Jbeta primers. Measured with immunoSEQ multiplex PCR; TCRdb has only the in-frame clones, and not every one. The profile shows nearly 110,000 clones, 73% of them singletons. This clone has just one count. Its antigen is undetermined. Each of the donors was a healthy bone marrow donor. Germline V CDR1 and CDR2: KGHSH, LQKENI. CDR3 length: 15 residues. With 3 bases clipped from V and 9 bases from J, the junction kept 9 bases outside the gene matches. The specimen was PBMCs. The TCR originated in a man between 25 and 39 years old in good health and CMV-seronegative. The chain couples TRBV18 to TRBJ2-1; 9 bases map to TRBD1. The CDR3 protein is CASSPTGTGLGEQFF. The CDR3 DNA reads as TGTGCCAGCTCACCGACCGGGACAGGGCTCGGTGAGCAGTTCTTC. Full variable domain (remainder filled in from reference TRBV18 and TRBJ2-1): NAGVMQNPRHLVRRRGQEARLRCSPMKGHSHVYWYRQLPEEGLKFMVYLQKENIIDESGMPKERFSAEFPKEGPSILRIQQVVRGDSAAYFCASSPTGTGLGEQFFGPGTRLTVL.